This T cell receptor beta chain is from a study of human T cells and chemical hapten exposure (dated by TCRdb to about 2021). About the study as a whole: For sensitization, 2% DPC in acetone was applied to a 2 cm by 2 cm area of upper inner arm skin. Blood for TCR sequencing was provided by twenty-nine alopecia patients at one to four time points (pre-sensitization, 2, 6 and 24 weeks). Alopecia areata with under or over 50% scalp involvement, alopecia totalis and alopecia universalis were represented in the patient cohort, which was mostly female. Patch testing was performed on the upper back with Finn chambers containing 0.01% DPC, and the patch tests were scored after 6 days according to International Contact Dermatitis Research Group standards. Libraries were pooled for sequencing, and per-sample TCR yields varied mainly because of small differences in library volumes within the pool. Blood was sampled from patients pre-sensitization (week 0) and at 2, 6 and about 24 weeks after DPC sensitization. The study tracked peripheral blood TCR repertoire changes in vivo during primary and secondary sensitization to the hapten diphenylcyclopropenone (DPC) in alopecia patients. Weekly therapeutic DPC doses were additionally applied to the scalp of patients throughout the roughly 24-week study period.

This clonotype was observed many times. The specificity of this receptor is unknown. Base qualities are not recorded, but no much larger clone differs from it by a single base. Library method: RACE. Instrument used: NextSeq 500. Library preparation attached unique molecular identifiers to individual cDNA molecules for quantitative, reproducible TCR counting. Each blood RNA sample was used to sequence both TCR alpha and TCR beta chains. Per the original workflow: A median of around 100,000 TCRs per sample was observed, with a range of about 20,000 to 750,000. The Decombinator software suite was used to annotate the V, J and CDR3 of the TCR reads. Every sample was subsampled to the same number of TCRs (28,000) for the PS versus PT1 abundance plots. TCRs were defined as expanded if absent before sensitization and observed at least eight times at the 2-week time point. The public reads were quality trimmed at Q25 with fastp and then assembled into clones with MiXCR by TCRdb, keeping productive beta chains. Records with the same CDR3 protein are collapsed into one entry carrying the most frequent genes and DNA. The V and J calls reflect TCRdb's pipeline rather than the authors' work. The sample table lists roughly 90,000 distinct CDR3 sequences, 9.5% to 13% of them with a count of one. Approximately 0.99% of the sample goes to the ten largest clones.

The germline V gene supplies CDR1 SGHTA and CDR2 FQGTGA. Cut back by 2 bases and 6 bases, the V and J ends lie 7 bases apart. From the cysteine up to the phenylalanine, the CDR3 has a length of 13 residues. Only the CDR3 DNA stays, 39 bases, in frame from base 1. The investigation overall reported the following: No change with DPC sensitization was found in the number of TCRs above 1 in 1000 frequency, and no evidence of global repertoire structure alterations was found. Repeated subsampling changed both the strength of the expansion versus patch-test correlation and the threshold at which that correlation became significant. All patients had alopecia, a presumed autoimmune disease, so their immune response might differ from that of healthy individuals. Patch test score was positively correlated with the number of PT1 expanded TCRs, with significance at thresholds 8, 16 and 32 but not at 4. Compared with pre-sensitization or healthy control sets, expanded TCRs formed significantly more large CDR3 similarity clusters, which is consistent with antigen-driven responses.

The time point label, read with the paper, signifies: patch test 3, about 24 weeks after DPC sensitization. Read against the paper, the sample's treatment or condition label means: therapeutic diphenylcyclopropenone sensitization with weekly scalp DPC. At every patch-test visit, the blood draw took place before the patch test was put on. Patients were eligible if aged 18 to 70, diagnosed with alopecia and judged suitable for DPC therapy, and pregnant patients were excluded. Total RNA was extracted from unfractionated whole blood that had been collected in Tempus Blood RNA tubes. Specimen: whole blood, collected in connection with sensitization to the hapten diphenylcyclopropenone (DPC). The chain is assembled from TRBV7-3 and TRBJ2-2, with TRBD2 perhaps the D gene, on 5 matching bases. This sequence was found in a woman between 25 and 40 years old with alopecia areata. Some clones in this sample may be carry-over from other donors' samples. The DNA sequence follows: TGTGCCAGCAGCTTAGAGGGTGCCGGGGAGCTGTTTTTT. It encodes CASSLEGAGELFF.